The clone carrying this T cell receptor beta chain was detected a few times. Its specificity is unknown. The sample is drawn from a study of early T cells in non-severe SARS-CoV-2 infection. For the study at large: Bulk RNA taken from unsorted whole blood was sequenced, leaving chains unpaired. Regarding the study as a whole: VDJdb-based matching was biased toward anti-spike CD8 responses and missed private and CD4 specificities.

The TCR library protocol attached unique molecular identifiers to the individual cDNA molecules. From the 5' RACE reads, TCRdb called clonotypes with MiXCR, one entry per CDR3 protein. The sample shows about 100,000 distinct CDR3 sequences, approximately 13% of them seen only once. Trimming removed 2 bases from V and 7 bases from J; junction bases left unmatched: 6. Germline CDR1 and CDR2: MNHEY and SVGAGI. The CDR3 runs to 15 residues. The chain combines TRBV6-5 with TRBJ2-1; TRBD2 matches at 9 bases. The receptor's source is an adult who was a healthcare worker with PCR-confirmed SARS-CoV-2 infection or an uninfected control (not recorded which). Specimen: whole blood. The CDR3 coding sequence is TGTGCCAGCAGTTACGATGGGACTAGCACAAATGAGCAGTTCTTC. Translating gives CASSYDGTSTNEQFF.